This T cell receptor (beta chain) originates from a study of vaccination effects on CD4 cells after COVID-19. Study overall: Pre-vaccine samples were drawn 16 days and one week before the first dose.

After expansion with viral peptide pools in the ViraFEST assay, antigen-specific CD4+ T cells were sequenced. After more than 8 days in culture, the CD4+ T cells were isolated. The person acquired a PCR-confirmed SARS-CoV-2 infection between March and December 2020. Measured with immunoSEQ multiplex PCR; TCRdb has only the in-frame clones, and not every one. The profile shows fewer than 60,000 clones, around three quarters of them singletons. Points on this clone: Its antigen is currently unknown.

Germline assignment: CDR1 WNHNN and CDR2 SYGVQD (reference sequence). With 4 bases removed from V and 8 bases from J, the gap between germline ends came to 18 bases. The CDR3 has 15 residues. The source was CD4+ T cells from PBMCs cultured with HIV peptides, collected before COVID-19 vaccination. Regarding subset: HIV-1 Nef peptide pool negative control/reference culture. This TCR came from a human donor who had a prior SARS-CoV-2 infection. The chain joins TRBV10-1 to TRBJ2-1; D is undetermined. CDR3 DNA sequence: TGCGCCAGCAGTGCTCCGGGTTCGGGCAAGGATGAGCAGTTCTTC. Translating it yields CASSAPGSGKDEQFF.